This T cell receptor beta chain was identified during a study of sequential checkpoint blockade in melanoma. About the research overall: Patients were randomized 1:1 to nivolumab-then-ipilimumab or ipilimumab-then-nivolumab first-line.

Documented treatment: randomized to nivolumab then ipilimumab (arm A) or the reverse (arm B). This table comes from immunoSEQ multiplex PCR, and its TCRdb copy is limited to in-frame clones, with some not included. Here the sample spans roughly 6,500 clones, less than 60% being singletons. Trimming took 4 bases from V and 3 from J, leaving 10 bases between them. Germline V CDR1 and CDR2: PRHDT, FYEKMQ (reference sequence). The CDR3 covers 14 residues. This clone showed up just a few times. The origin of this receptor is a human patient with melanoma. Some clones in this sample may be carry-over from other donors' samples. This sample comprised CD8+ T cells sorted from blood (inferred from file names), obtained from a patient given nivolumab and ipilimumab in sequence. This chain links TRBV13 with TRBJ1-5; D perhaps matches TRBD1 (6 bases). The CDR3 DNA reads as TGTGCCAGCAGCTCCAGGGGATCCAATCAGCCCCAGCATTTT. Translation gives CASSSRGSNQPQHF.